These 22 T cell receptor beta chains originate from one sample sequenced in a study of CD8 T cells in ankylosing spondylitis. One entry per CDR3 protein, called by TCRdb with MiXCR from the 5' RACE reads. The sample carries about 340,000 distinct CDR3 sequences, approximately 22% recorded once. The sequenced material came from blood, either unsorted or a sorted T cell fraction (not recorded which). These receptors were taken from a male donor with ankylosing spondylitis or in good health (not recorded which).

The chain couples TRBV5-6 to TRBJ2-5, with D perhaps TRBD2 (5 bases). Germline V lookup: CDR1 SGHDT, CDR2 YYEEEE. Trimming left V 1 base short and J 5 bases short, with 15 bases between. The CDR3 is 15 residues long. CDR3 sequence (DNA): TGTGCCAGCAGCTTGAGTCCCACCGGGGTGGAGACCCAGTACTTC. Amino acids: CASSLSPTGVETQYF. Full variable domain (remainder filled in from reference TRBV5-6 and TRBJ2-5): DAGVTQSPTHLIKTRGQQVTLRCSPKSGHDTVSWYQQALGQGPQFIFQYYEEEERQRGNFPDRFSGHQFPNYSSELNVNALLLGDSALYLCASSLSPTGVETQYFGPGTRLLVL.

The gene calls are TRBV12-3 or TRBV12-4 and TRBJ2-3, with 11 nucleotides matching TRBD1. V shed 8 bases, J shed 6 bases, and the junction held 25 bases outside the gene matches. CDR3 length: 20 residues. The CDR3 DNA reads TGTGCCAGCCTTTGGATGACCCCCCGGCCCGGACAGGGGGCACCCGATACGCAGTATTTT. Its protein product is CASLWMTPRPGQGAPDTQYF.

This clonotype has only a few counts. DNA of the CDR3: TGTGCCAGCAGCGGAGGACTTATAGACAATGAGCAGTTCTTC. It codes for CASSGGLIDNEQFF. The chain combines TRBV5-5 with TRBJ2-1; D is possibly TRBD2 (5 bases). The CDR3 runs to 14 residues. Germline V lookup: CDR1 SGHKS, CDR2 YYEKEE (reference sequence). V dropped 4 bases and J dropped 5 bases, with 13 bases sitting between them.

This sequence joins TRBV24-1 and TRBJ2-3; 7 bases fit TRBD1. This CDR3 is built from 13 residues. The germline V gene encodes CDR1 KGHDR and CDR2 SFDVKD. The junction had 4 bases not matched to a gene; V was cut back by 5 bases and J by 6 bases. The CDR3 DNA reads as TGTGCCACCAGTGCGGCCAGGGGGGATACGCAGTATTTT. Amino acid sequence: CATSAARGDTQYF.

V usage is TRBV11-2 and J usage is TRBJ2-5; 13 bases are shared with TRBD2. V lost 4 bases to trimming and J lost 5 bases; unmatched junction nucleotides: 7. Germline CDR1 is SGHAT and CDR2 is FQNNGV. This CDR3 is 16 amino acids long. This CDR3 reads CASSSRLAGGGETQYF. CDR3 coding DNA: TGTGCCAGCAGCTCCCGACTAGCGGGGGGCGGGGAGACCCAGTACTTC.

Only a few counts were recorded for this clonotype. This sequence joins TRBV7-9 and TRBJ2-7; the match to TRBD1 covers 8 bases. Germline CDR1 and CDR2: SEHNR and FQNEAQ (reference sequence). The J segment lost 0 bases and the V segment lost 5 bases, leaving 12 bases of the junction unmatched. This CDR3 region has 17 residues. For the CDR3, the DNA is TGTGCCAGCAGCCGAGCCCTGGACAGGGCCCACTCCTACGAGCAGTACTTC. It translates to CASSRALDRAHSYEQYF.

J is TRBJ2-7 and V is TRBV9, with 7 bases matching TRBD2. The CDR3 is made up of 15 amino acids. The germline V gene encodes CDR1 SGDLS and CDR2 YYNGEE. V lost 4 bases to trimming and J lost 2 bases; unmatched junction nucleotides: 9. CDR3 nucleotide sequence: TGTGCCAGCAGCCCGATGAGACTAGCCGCCTACGAGCAGTACTTC. Translated: CASSPMRLAAYEQYF.

The chain carries TRBV12-3 or TRBV12-4 and TRBJ2-7; D unclear. V shed 3 bases and J shed 6 bases, with 12 bases lying between them. The CDR3 contains 13 residues. The CDR3 bases are TGTGCCAGCAGTTTCACGGCCTCGGGCGAGCAGTACTTC. Translating gives CASSFTASGEQYF.

This rearrangement joins TRBV20-1 to TRBJ2-7; 7 bases fit TRBD2. Germline V gene sequence: CDR1 DFQATT, CDR2 SNEGSKA (reference sequence). The V and J ends lost 5 bases and 5 bases, in that order; junction bases with no gene match: 9. The CDR3 loop spans 13 amino acids. The CDR3 bases are TGCAGTGCTCCGCCCGGGACTAAAGACGAGCAGTACTTC. Translating gives CSAPPGTKDEQYF.

The chain carries TRBV7-9 and TRBJ2-1; TRBD2 matches at 10 bases. Trimming at V came to 5 bases and at J to 10 bases, leaving 11 bases not matched to a gene. Germline V gives CDR1 SEHNR, CDR2 FQNEAQ (reference sequence). This CDR3 contains 15 residues. The DNA of the CDR3 is TGTGCCAGCAGCGCGCCGGGACTAGCGATCCAGGAGCAGTTCTTC. It encodes CASSAPGLAIQEQFF.

In its sample, this clonotype was seen a few times. The rearrangement links TRBV28 to TRBJ2-7; a possible D gene is TRBD1 (5 bases). Germline lookup yields CDR1 MDHEN and CDR2 SYDVKM. Trimming removed 5 bases from V and 5 bases from J, with 13 bases in between. The CDR3 has 13 amino acids. The CDR3 loop is CASSDSGQHEQYF. Here the CDR3 DNA reads TGTGCCAGCAGTGACTCAGGGCAGCACGAGCAGTACTTC.

This clonotype has only a few counts. The genes are TRBV12-3 or TRBV12-4 and TRBJ1-5; D is undetermined. The ends were cut back, 5 bases at V and 3 bases at J, with 5 bases in the middle. The CDR3 extends over 12 amino acids. CDR3: CASSGPNQPQHF. The CDR3 DNA is TGTGCCAGCAGTGGGCCCAATCAGCCCCAGCATTTT.

J is TRBJ2-1 and V is TRBV5-1; 8 positions match TRBD1. CDR1 is SGHRS, CDR2 YFSETQ, per germline. CDR3 length: 15 amino acids. V gave up 5 bases and J gave up 8 bases; unmatched junction bases: 12. The CDR3 nucleotides read TGCGCCAGCAGTTATGGACAGGGAACTTTGGATGAGCAGTTCTTC. It codes for CASSYGQGTLDEQFF.

This clonotype appeared a few times. The gene calls are TRBV4-2 and TRBJ1-1, with TRBD1 matching over 10 bases. Germline CDR1 and CDR2: LGHNA and YNFKEQ. Trimming took 3 bases from V and 3 from J; bases not matched to a gene: 4. The CDR3 sequence is 15 residues long. The CDR3 coding sequence is TGTGCCAGCAGCCACCCCGGGACAGGGGACACTGAAGCTTTCTTT. Residues: CASSHPGTGDTEAFF.

J is TRBJ2-4 and V is TRBV12-3 or TRBV12-4; D tentatively fits TRBD1 or TRBD2 (5 bases each). V was shortened by 2 bases and J by 7 bases, with 12 bases between the two germline ends. The CDR3 runs to 14 residues. The CDR3 sequence is CASSLMVRGNIQYF. CDR3 coding DNA: TGTGCCAGCAGTTTAATGGTCCGGGGCAACATTCAGTACTTC.

The CDR3 sequence: CASSVGTSGKLEQYF. The CDR3 DNA is TGTGCCAGCAGTGTAGGGACTAGCGGGAAATTAGAGCAGTACTTC. The V gene is TRBV27, the J gene TRBJ2-7; 13 positions match TRBD2. The CDR3 spans 15 residues. Germline V lookup: CDR1 MNHEY, CDR2 SMNVEV (reference sequence). V lost 5 bases, J lost 7 bases, and 8 bases stayed unmatched.

CDR3 loop: CASSLGKRPPDTQYF. The CDR3 DNA reads TGTGCCAGCAGCTTAGGCAAAAGGCCCCCAGATACGCAGTATTTT. This chain connects TRBV7-6 to TRBJ2-3; no reliable D call. V was pared by 1 base and J by 4 bases, with 12 bases between. The germline CDR1 and CDR2 sequences are SGHVS and FNYEAQ. This CDR3 comprises 15 residues.

V and J are TRBV24-1 and TRBJ2-2, with a weak D call TRBD2 (5 bases). Germline values: CDR1 KGHDR, CDR2 SFDVKD. The V and J ends lost 4 bases and 5 bases respectively, with 16 bases between them. The CDR3 has 16 amino acids. As DNA, the CDR3 is TGTGCCACCAGTGACCCAAAAAGGGAGTTGACCGGGGAGCTGTTTTTT. Translated: CATSDPKRELTGELFF.

This clonotype has just a few counts. The chain recombines TRBV6-1 with TRBJ2-7; 9 bases line up with TRBD1. The CDR3 is 15 amino acids. Germline-derived CDR1 and CDR2 are MNHNS and SASEGT. The V gene end was trimmed by 6 bases and the J gene end by 3 bases; junction bases not matched to a gene: 9. The CDR3 DNA reads TGTGCCAGCAGCCCGGGACAGGGTGTTTTCTACGAGCAGTACTTC. Amino acid sequence: CASSPGQGVFYEQYF.

The chain has TRBV5-6 and TRBJ2-2, with D possibly matching TRBD2 (5 bases). The CDR3 consists of 17 residues. Trimming removed 0 bases at V and 3 bases at J, with 15 bases between. Germline-derived CDR1 and CDR2 are SGHDT and YYEEEE. CDR3 region: CASSLVVASEHTGELFF. In DNA, the CDR3 is TGTGCCAGCAGCTTGGTAGTAGCGTCGGAACACACCGGGGAGCTGTTTTTT.

This chain joins TRBV18 and TRBJ2-1; the D gene could be TRBD1 or TRBD2 (5 bases each). The CDR3 length is 16 residues. Germline CDR1 and CDR2: KGHSH and LQKENI. V lost 1 base to trimming and J lost 0 bases, with 10 bases between them. CDR3 coding DNA: TGTGCCAGCTCACCACAACGGGGCGCCTCCTACAATGAGCAGTTCTTC. Protein product: CASSPQRGASYNEQFF.

CDR3 sequence: CASSVAGGAYTEAFF. The CDR3 DNA reads as TGTGCCAGCAGCGTAGCAGGGGGCGCATACACTGAAGCTTTCTTT. The gene calls are TRBV9 and TRBJ1-1, with 8 bases aligning to TRBD1. Trimming cost V 0 bases and J 3 bases; bases outside gene matches: 4. CDR1 and CDR2 from the germline V gene are SGDLS and YYNGEE. The CDR3 has 15 amino acids.